These 6 T cell receptor beta chains share one sample of origin, sequenced in a study of metastatic and nonmetastatic thyroid tumors. Prior to thyroid surgery, none of the patients had received any treatment. TCRdb reprocessed the PCR reads using MiXCR. The repertoire includes approximately 60,000 clones, roughly 30% of them detected once, and about 15% sits in the top ten. Sample: blood. The receptors were gathered from a female donor with papillary thyroid cancer or a benign thyroid nodule (not recorded which). Some clones in this sample may be carry-over from other donors' samples.

This clone was seen only a few times. The gene calls are TRBV2 and TRBJ1-2; no clear D gene. CDR3 size: 13 residues. Germline loops: CDR1 SNHLY, CDR2 FYNNEI. V dropped 7 bases and J dropped 7 bases, with 16 bases sitting between them. CDR3 residues: CASKRLFTGGYTF. CDR3 in DNA: TGTGCCAGCAAACGTCTGTTCACGGGTGGCTACACCTTC.

This chain connects TRBV24-1 to TRBJ2-2; a weak D match, TRBD2 (6 bases). In germline, CDR1 is KGHDR, CDR2 SFDVKD. V was clipped by 3 bases and J by 7 bases, with 14 bases between them. This CDR3 has 15 amino acids. The CDR3 spells CATSDAGRHSGELFF. CDR3 nucleotide sequence: TGTGCCACCAGTGATGCGGGACGGCATAGCGGGGAGCTGTTTTTT.

This clone occurred once. The chain is built from TRBV11-2 and TRBJ1-5; D is undetermined. V lost 0 bases, J lost 7 bases, and 10 bases lay in between. Germline CDR1 reads SGHAT; CDR2 reads FQNNGV. The CDR3 runs 14 residues. CDR3 in amino acids: CASSLDRAYQPQHF. The CDR3 nucleotides read TGTGCCAGCAGCTTAGATAGAGCGTACCAGCCCCAGCATTTT.

Notes on this clone: The conserved phenylalanine or tryptophan is not found at the CDR3 terminus, so this likely reflects a read error. It is unclear where the CDR3 begins or ends on the DNA, so no DNA is shown, and the CDR3 is as TCRdb lists it. The chain is built from TRBV7-2 and TRBJ2-1. CDR1 is SGHTA and CDR2 is FQGNSA in the germline V gene. The CDR3 extends over 8 residues, inclusive of both ends. The CDR3: CASSLSGT.

The V call is TRBV9, the J call TRBJ2-7; TRBD2 aligns across 11 bases. Trimming cost V 0 bases and J 2 bases; bases outside gene matches: 4. Per germline, CDR1 SGDLS and CDR2 YYNGEE. This CDR3 region has 16 residues. This chain's CDR3 is CASSVDVAGGTYEQYF. DNA of the CDR3: TGTGCCAGCAGCGTAGATGTAGCGGGGGGGACCTACGAGCAGTACTTC.

The chain couples TRBV6-5 to TRBJ1-2; 7 nucleotides match TRBD1. Germline CDR1 reads MNHEY; CDR2 reads SVGAGI. Germline trimming cut 4 bases from V and 4 bases from J; bases unmatched to any gene: 12. This CDR3 is built from 16 residues. In DNA form, the CDR3 reads TGTGCCAGCAGTTCCACTTTAGAGGGGGCGACCTATGGCTACACCTTC. Protein product: CASSSTLEGATYGYTF.